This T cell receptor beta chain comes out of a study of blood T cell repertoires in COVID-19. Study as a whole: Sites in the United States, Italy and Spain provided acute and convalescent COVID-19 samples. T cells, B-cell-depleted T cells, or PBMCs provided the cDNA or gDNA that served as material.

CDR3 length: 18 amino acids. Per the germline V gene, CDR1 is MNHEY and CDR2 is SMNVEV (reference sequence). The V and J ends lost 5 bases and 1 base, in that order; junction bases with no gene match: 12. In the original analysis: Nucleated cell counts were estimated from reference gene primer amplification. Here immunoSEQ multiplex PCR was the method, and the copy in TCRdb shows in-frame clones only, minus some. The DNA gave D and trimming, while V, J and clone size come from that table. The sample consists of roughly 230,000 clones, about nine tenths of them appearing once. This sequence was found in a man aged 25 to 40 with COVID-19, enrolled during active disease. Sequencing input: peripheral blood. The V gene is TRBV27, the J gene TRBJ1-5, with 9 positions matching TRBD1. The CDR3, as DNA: TGTGCCAGCAGTCCGCACCAGGACAGGGGATGGAGCAATCAGCCCCAGCATTTT. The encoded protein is CASSPHQDRGWSNQPQHF.